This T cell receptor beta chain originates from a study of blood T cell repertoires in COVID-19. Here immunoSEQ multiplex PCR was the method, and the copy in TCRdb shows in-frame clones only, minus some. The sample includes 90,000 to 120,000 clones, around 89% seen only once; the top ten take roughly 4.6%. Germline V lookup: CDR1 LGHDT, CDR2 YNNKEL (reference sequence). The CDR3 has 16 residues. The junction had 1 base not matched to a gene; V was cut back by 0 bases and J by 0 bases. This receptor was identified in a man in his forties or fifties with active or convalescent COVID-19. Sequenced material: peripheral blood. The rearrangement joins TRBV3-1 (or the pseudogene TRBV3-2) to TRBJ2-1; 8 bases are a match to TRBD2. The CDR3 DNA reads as TGTGCCAGCAGCCAAGAACTAGCGGTCTCCTACAATGAGCAGTTCTTC. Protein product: CASSQELAVSYNEQFF.